The 24 T cell receptor beta chains reported below all come from one sample, sequenced in a study of shared clonotypes between healthy human individuals. Clones were read by immunoSEQ multiplex PCR, and TCRdb kept only the in-frame ones, dropping some. Of a few million clones in the sample, approximately 93% were seen once. The specimen sequenced was naive CD4+ T cells from PBMCs. This sample's subset: CD45RA+ positively selected. These receptors were obtained from a man aged 18 to 35 in good health. Some clones in this sample may be carry-over from other donors' samples.

V gene TRBV4-2 combines with J gene TRBJ2-2; D ambiguous. Germline CDR1 is LGHNA and CDR2 is YNFKEQ. There are 12 residues in the CDR3. Trimming left V 7 bases short and J 6 bases short, with 9 bases between. The DNA of the CDR3 is TGTGCCAGCACCCTAGGAGCCGGGGAGCTGTTTTTT. Translated: CASTLGAGELFF.

For the CDR3, the DNA is TGTGCCAGCAGTGAAGCCAGGGAGGACAGGGGGCGGTTTGGCAATGAGCAGTTCTTC. Protein sequence: CASSEAREDRGRFGNEQFF. This chain connects TRBV6-1 to TRBJ2-1; the match to TRBD1 covers 11 bases. CDR3 length: 19 amino acids. The germline gives CDR1 MNHNS, CDR2 SASEGT. V lost 0 bases, J lost 6 bases, and 13 bases stayed unmatched.

This chain links TRBV6-5 with TRBJ2-2; either TRBD1 or TRBD2 may fit D (5 bases each). V was clipped by 0 bases and J by 4 bases, with 9 bases between them. Germline V CDR1 and CDR2: MNHEY, SVGAGI. The CDR3 is 15 amino acids. The CDR3 spells CASSYSGESTGELFF. Here the CDR3 DNA reads TGTGCCAGCAGTTACTCGGGGGAATCCACCGGGGAGCTGTTTTTT.

This clone is a singleton in its sample. The V call is TRBV4-2, the J call TRBJ2-1, with a possible D match to TRBD1 (7 bases). This CDR3 region has 15 residues. V lost 4 bases and J lost 4, with 14 bases in between. In germline, CDR1 is LGHNA, CDR2 YNFKEQ. DNA of the CDR3: TGTGCCAGCAGCCTTACAGGGGACTCGTACAATGAGCAGTTCTTC. This translates into CASSLTGDSYNEQFF.

The V call is TRBV18, the J call TRBJ1-3; D gene ambiguous. The V and J ends lost 1 base and 8 bases respectively, with 9 bases between them. Germline CDR1 and CDR2: KGHSH and LQKENI. CDR3 size: 13 residues. The CDR3, as DNA: TGTGCCAGCTCACCACGGCTGGAGGACACCATATATTTT. It encodes CASSPRLEDTIYF.

CDR3 sequence: CASSSRRTGPSYEQYF. For the CDR3, the DNA is TGTGCCAGCAGCTCCCGAAGGACAGGGCCCTCCTACGAGCAGTACTTC. The chain combines TRBV7-8 with TRBJ2-7; 8 bases match TRBD1. Germline CDR1 and CDR2: SGHVS and FQNEAQ. The CDR3 is made up of 16 amino acids. With V trimmed by 4 bases and J by 0 bases, 8 bases remained unmatched.

This sequence joins TRBV7-9 and TRBJ1-1; D unresolved. From germline, CDR1 is SEHNR and CDR2 FQNEAQ (reference sequence). V dropped 1 base and J dropped 4 bases, with 7 bases sitting between them. The CDR3 totals 13 residues. The CDR3 DNA reads TGTGCCAGCAGCTTAGAGGTGACCACTGAAGCTTTCTTT. Encoded protein: CASSLEVTTEAFF.

The V and J genes are TRBV28 and TRBJ1-2; D unresolved. The CDR3 covers 13 residues. Trimming removed 5 bases at V and 2 bases at J, with 9 bases between. Germline CDR1 is MDHEN and CDR2 is SYDVKM. CDR3 bases: TGTGCCAGCAGTCCCCGACGGAACTATGGCTACACCTTC. Its protein product is CASSPRRNYGYTF.

This clone was counted a single time. The CDR3 DNA reads TGTGCCAGCAGCCCTTCGGGGTTGTGGTACTTC. Its translation: CASSPSGLWYF. The chain joins TRBV6-6 to TRBJ2-7, with D maybe TRBD2 (5 bases). Germline loops: CDR1 MNHNY, CDR2 SVGAGI (reference sequence). The CDR3 contains 11 residues. V was clipped by 6 bases and J by 12 bases, with 15 bases between them.

As for this clone: The same CDR3 also results from other DNA sequences found in this sample. The V and J genes are TRBV7-2 and TRBJ1-5, with D possibly TRBD1 on 5 matching bases. The CDR3 is 14 amino acids. Germline V gene lookup returns CDR1 SGHTA and CDR2 FQGNSA. Trimming shortened V by 2 bases and J by 4 bases, and 9 bases separated the two germline ends. The CDR3 reads CASSLNRGNQPQHF. CDR3 sequence (DNA): TGTGCCAGCAGCTTAAACCGGGGGAATCAGCCCCAGCATTTT.

The rearrangement links TRBV4-2 to TRBJ1-5; D gene unclear. V was cut by 2 bases and J by 3 bases, with 11 bases left in between. The CDR3 contains 15 residues. Germline loops: CDR1 LGHNA, CDR2 YNFKEQ. The CDR3 DNA reads as TGTGCCAGCAGCCAATTCCAGGACGACAATCAGCCCCAGCATTTT. Translating it yields CASSQFQDDNQPQHF.

With regard to this clone: This same CDR3 is encoded by further DNA sequences in the sample. V and J are TRBV7-2 and TRBJ2-2; 7 bases align to TRBD2. V lost 3 bases and J lost 4; bases outside the gene matches: 2. CDR1 and CDR2 (germline): SGHTA, FQGNSA. This CDR3 comprises 14 residues. CDR3 in DNA: TGTGCCAGCAGCTTGAGCGGGGTCACCGGGGAGCTGTTTTTT. Its protein is CASSLSGVTGELFF.

The rearrangement uses TRBV5-6 and TRBJ2-5; 8 nucleotides line up with TRBD1. The trim removed 6 bases at V and 5 bases at J, leaving 12 bases unmatched. CDR3 size: 15 residues. The germline V gene encodes CDR1 SGHDT and CDR2 YYEEEE. The CDR3 here is CASTRGDRREETQYF. For the CDR3, the DNA is TGTGCCAGCACCCGAGGGGACAGGAGGGAGGAGACCCAGTACTTC.

The chain recombines TRBV15 with TRBJ1-1; D not certain. V was clipped by 5 bases and J by 0 bases, with 13 bases between them. Germline assignment: CDR1 LNHNV and CDR2 YYDKDF (reference sequence). The CDR3 runs 15 residues. CDR3 sequence reads: CATSVRDGMNTEAFF. The DNA of the CDR3 is TGTGCCACCAGCGTAAGAGACGGCATGAACACTGAAGCTTTCTTT.

The rearrangement links TRBV7-8 to TRBJ2-1, with 7 nucleotides matching TRBD1. This CDR3 has 17 amino acids. Losses at the gene ends were 5 bases for V and 0 bases for J; bases not matched to a gene: 10. CDR1 and CDR2 from the germline V gene are SGHVS and FQNEAQ. The CDR3, as DNA: TGTGCCAGCAGCCCCTACAGGGGTGGGAGCTCCTACAATGAGCAGTTCTTC. It codes for CASSPYRGGSSYNEQFF.

V and J are TRBV5-1 and TRBJ2-1, with 7 nucleotides matching TRBD2. In germline, CDR1 is SGHRS, CDR2 YFSETQ. Trimming took 2 bases from V and 9 from J; bases not matched to a gene: 11. The CDR3 is 15 residues long. CDR3 in DNA: TGCGCCAGCAGCTTAGGAAGCGGGTGGGAGGGTGAGCAGTTCTTC. This encodes CASSLGSGWEGEQFF.

The CDR3 region is CASAGALYEQYF. The CDR3 bases are TGTGCCAGCGCTGGGGCTCTCTACGAGCAGTACTTC. The V gene is TRBV18, the J gene TRBJ2-7; tentatively, D is TRBD1 (5 bases). V lost 8 bases and J lost 3, with 11 bases in between. This CDR3 is 12 amino acids long. The germline CDR1 and CDR2 sequences are KGHSH and LQKENI.

J is TRBJ2-1 and V is TRBV9, with 10 bases aligning to TRBD2. V gave up 0 bases and J gave up 10 bases; unmatched junction bases: 16. Per the germline V gene, CDR1 is SGDLS and CDR2 is YYNGEE. This CDR3 spans 18 amino acids. The CDR3 region has the DNA TGTGCCAGCAGCGTAGAAGGTTTGGTTAGCGGGAGGTTCGGGGAGCAGTTCTTC. Its translation is CASSVEGLVSGRFGEQFF.

The chain has TRBV6-5 and TRBJ2-1, with D perhaps matching TRBD1 or TRBD2 (5 bases each). Germline values: CDR1 MNHEY, CDR2 SVGAGI. The V gene lost 6 bases and the J gene lost 10 bases, with 13 bases spanning the gap. The CDR3 totals 12 residues. The CDR3 protein is CASRGPPGEQFF. The CDR3 coding sequence is TGTGCCAGCAGGGGACCCCCTGGGGAGCAGTTCTTC.

V gene TRBV5-8 combines with J gene TRBJ1-5, with D possibly being TRBD1 (5 bases). Trimming stripped 4 bases from V and 7 bases from J, with 15 bases between. Germline CDR1 SGHTS, CDR2 YDEGEE. This CDR3 contains 14 residues. The CDR3 sequence is CASSEGPRGQPQHF. In nucleotides, the CDR3 is TGTGCCAGCAGCGAGGGCCCTAGGGGCCAGCCCCAGCATTTT.

The CDR3 coding sequence is TGTGCCAGCAGCGTAGCTCCGACAAAGCAAGAGACCCAGTACTTC. This gives the protein CASSVAPTKQETQYF. The V gene is TRBV9, the J gene TRBJ2-5; D gene unclear. V was clipped by 0 bases and J by 2 bases, with 11 bases between them. This CDR3 spans 15 amino acids. Looked up from germline, CDR1 is SGDLS and CDR2 is YYNGEE.

The V and J genes are TRBV28 and TRBJ2-3; D is unclear. The germline gives CDR1 MDHEN, CDR2 SYDVKM. The CDR3 totals 11 residues. The germline V and J ends were trimmed by 7 bases and 3 bases, with 5 bases remaining between them. The CDR3 bases are TGTGCCAGCACTGGGACAGATACGCAGTATTTT. It translates to CASTGTDTQYF.

V and J are TRBV5-4 and TRBJ1-4; unclear D gene. V was clipped by 2 bases and J by 5 bases, with 4 bases between them. CDR1 is SGHNT and CDR2 is YYREEE in the germline V gene (reference sequence). The CDR3 consists of 12 residues. CDR3 coding DNA: TGTGCCAGCAGCTTCAGGAATGAAAAACTGTTTTTT. Amino acid sequence: CASSFRNEKLFF.

The chain recombines TRBV6-5 with TRBJ1-4, with D possibly matching TRBD1 (5 bases). This CDR3 is 14 amino acids long. The ends were cut back, 2 bases at V and 6 bases at J, with 10 bases in the middle. CDR1 is MNHEY and CDR2 is SVGAGI in the germline V gene. CDR3 in DNA: TGTGCCAGCAGTTACGACGGGGGTTATGAAAAACTGTTTTTT. This translates into CASSYDGGYEKLFF.